The clone carrying this TCR beta chain was seen only a few times. This sample was taken from a study of blood T cell repertoires in COVID-19. Study summary: From T cells, B-cell-depleted T cells, or PBMCs came the material, which was cDNA or gDNA.

Original processing methods: Amplification of reference gene primers was used by the study to estimate nucleated cell counts. The method was immunoSEQ multiplex PCR; TCRdb's version includes in-frame clones alone and lacks a portion of them. V and J calls and clone size are those listed in that table; D and trimming were worked out from the DNA. This table holds around 190,000 clones, around 75% found once. Germline V gives CDR1 SGDLS, CDR2 YYNGEE. Trimming left V 0 bases short and J 8 bases short, with 14 bases between. This CDR3 has 14 residues. Those enrolled in Seattle joined during active infection and were followed longitudinally afterward.

V is TRBV9 and J is TRBJ1-2, with D tentatively TRBD1 (6 bases). This TCR was sampled from a woman aged 40 to 50 with COVID-19, enrolled during active disease. Sequences were obtained from peripheral blood. The CDR3 DNA reads as TGTGCCAGCAGCGTAGACAGCAGGGGTTACGGCTACACCTTC. Amino acid sequence: CASSVDSRGYGYTF.